This is a list of T cell receptor beta chains from one sample in a study of CD8 T cells in ankylosing spondylitis. TCRdb reprocessed the 5' RACE reads via MiXCR and lists one record per CDR3 protein. The repertoire holds some 340,000 distinct CDR3 sequences, with about 15% as singletons. The material sequenced was blood, either unsorted or a sorted T cell fraction (not recorded which). All receptors derive from a male donor with ankylosing spondylitis or in good health (not recorded which). The CDR3 runs from the conserved cysteine through the conserved F or W. D genes are given only for firm matches. Rows give clone size only sometimes, using once, few, many, or a class for an expanded clone.

d_gene | abundance | j_gene | v_gene | CDR3aa | CDR3nt
TRBD2 | . | TRBJ2-3 | TRBV5-1 | CASSQLAGDPTDTQYF | TGCGCCAGCAGCCAACTAGCGGGGGACCCCACAGATACGCAGTATTTT
. | . | TRBJ1-5 | TRBV20-1 | CSARVGGGNQPQHF | TGCAGTGCTAGAGTAGGAGGGGGCAATCAGCCCCAGCATTTT
. | few | TRBJ2-3 | TRBV3-1 | CASSQDDRAAQYF | TGTGCCAGCAGCCAAGATGATCGCGCAGCGCAGTATTTT
. | few | TRBJ2-3 | TRBV5-1 | CASSLDFGSGTDTQYF | TGCGCCAGCAGCTTGGACTTCGGGTCAGGGACAGATACGCAGTATTTT
. | . | TRBJ1-1 | TRBV5-1 | CASSSDGMNTEAFF | TGCGCCAGCAGCTCCGACGGCATGAACACTGAAGCTTTCTTT
. | few | TRBJ1-2 | TRBV5-1 | CASSDLGGYGYTF | TGCGCCAGCAGCGATTTAGGAGGCTATGGCTACACCTTC
. | few | TRBJ2-3 | TRBV29-1 | CSVEDRHTDTQYF | TGCAGCGTTGAGGACAGACACACAGATACGCAGTATTTT
TRBD2 | few | TRBJ2-3 | TRBV12-3/TRBV12-4 | CASSRGVIDTQYF | TGTGCCAGCAGTCGGGGGGTAATAGATACGCAGTATTTT
. | many | TRBJ1-4 | TRBV19 | CASNREGGKLFF | TGTGCCAGTAACCGGGAAGGAGGAAAACTGTTTTTT
. | . | TRBJ2-5 | TRBV18 | CASSQRGATGQETQYF | TGTGCCAGCTCACAGAGAGGGGCCACCGGGCAAGAGACCCAGTACTTC
. | few | TRBJ2-5 | TRBV5-1 | CASSLGNSPETQYF | TGCGCCAGCAGCTTGGGAAACAGTCCAGAGACCCAGTACTTC
. | few | TRBJ2-6 | TRBV30 | CAWSNGASGANVLTF | TGTGCCTGGAGCAACGGGGCTTCTGGGGCCAACGTCCTGACTTTC
. | few | TRBJ1-1 | TRBV12-3/TRBV12-4 | CASSHTGTEAFF | TGTGCCAGCAGCCATACGGGCACTGAAGCTTTCTTT
. | . | TRBJ2-2 | TRBV7-9 | CASSLVGRELFF | TGTGCCAGCAGCTTAGTTGGCAGGGAGCTGTTTTTT